Below, 23 T cell receptor beta chains from the same sample are listed, as sequenced in a study of cytomegalovirus exposure and HLA in healthy donors. PCR used 60 Vbeta primers and 13 Jbeta primers. This table comes from immunoSEQ multiplex PCR, and its TCRdb copy is limited to in-frame clones, with some not included. Here the sample spans under 150,000 clones, 63% being singletons. Sequencing was performed on PBMCs. These receptors were collected from a man aged 35-49 years in good health and CMV-seropositive.

The chain has TRBV13 and TRBJ2-2; the D gene is possibly TRBD2 (6 bases). With 1 base removed from V and 5 bases from J, the gap between germline ends came to 14 bases. Germline V gene sequence: CDR1 PRHDT, CDR2 FYEKMQ (reference sequence). CDR3 length: 16 amino acids. This chain's CDR3 is CASSLVAASATGELFF. The CDR3 DNA reads as TGTGCCAGCAGCTTAGTGGCGGCTAGCGCAACCGGGGAGCTGTTTTTT.

This chain links TRBV14 with TRBJ1-1; D may be TRBD1 (5 bases). Germline V lookup: CDR1 SGHDN, CDR2 FVKESK. The CDR3 totals 15 residues. The V and J ends lost 1 base and 5 bases respectively, with 14 bases between them. CDR3 region: CASSQGTSGGTEAFF. Written as DNA, the CDR3 is TGTGCCAGCAGCCAAGGCACGTCGGGGGGAACTGAAGCTTTCTTT.

The chain uses TRBV30 and TRBJ1-1; D not certain. From germline, CDR1 is GTSNPN and CDR2 SVGIG (reference sequence). The V end lost 0 bases, the J end lost 6 bases, and 14 bases lay between the germline ends. The CDR3 is made up of 14 amino acids. The CDR3 loop is CAWSVGPGGSEAFF. CDR3 nucleotide sequence: TGTGCCTGGAGTGTAGGCCCGGGAGGGTCTGAAGCTTTCTTT. The whole variable domain, filled in from reference TRBV30 and TRBJ1-1, reads SQTIHQWPATLVQPVGSPLSLECTVEGTSNPNLYWYRQAAGRGLQLLFYSVGIGQISSEVPQNLSASRPQDRQFILSSKKLLLSDSGFYLCAWSVGPGGSEAFFGQGTRLTVV.

The chain is built from TRBV28 and TRBJ2-7; 8 bases align to TRBD2. There are 14 residues in the CDR3. The V and J ends lost 3 bases and 4 bases, in that order; junction bases with no gene match: 5. Looked up from germline, CDR1 is MDHEN and CDR2 is SYDVKM. The CDR3 region is CASSFGTRWYEQYF. Written as DNA, the CDR3 is TGTGCCAGCAGTTTCGGGACTAGGTGGTACGAGCAGTACTTC.

The genes are TRBV7-9 and TRBJ2-3, with TRBD2 matching over 9 bases. After removal of 1 base from V and 6 bases from J, the junction contained 5 bases not matched to a gene. The CDR3 totals 15 residues. CDR1 and CDR2 from the germline V gene are SEHNR and FQNEAQ (reference sequence). The CDR3 loop is CASSLGGGAGDTQYF. The DNA for the CDR3 is TGTGCCAGCAGCTTAGGCGGGGGGGCCGGGGATACGCAGTATTTT.

In its sample, this clone was seen a few times. The genes are TRBV7-6 and TRBJ1-5; D unresolved. Germline CDR1 SGHVS, CDR2 FNYEAQ. Trimming removed 1 base at V and 4 bases at J, with 8 bases between. This CDR3 is built from 14 residues. DNA for the CDR3: TGTGCCAGCAGCTTAGGGGGAGGGAATCAGCCCCAGCATTTT. Translation: CASSLGGGNQPQHF.

The J gene is TRBJ1-4, the V gene TRBV6-1, with D perhaps matching TRBD1 (5 bases). Germline V gene data show CDR1 as MNHNS and CDR2 as SASEGT. Trimming left V 4 bases short and J 13 bases short, with 13 bases between. This CDR3 has 12 amino acids. The CDR3 DNA follows: TGTGCCAGCAGTGGAGTGCAGGGTCTACTGTTTTTT. This gives the protein CASSGVQGLLFF.

The genes are TRBV30 and TRBJ1-4, with a tentative D call TRBD1 (6 bases). The CDR3 spans 12 residues. V lost 3 bases and J 14 bases, leaving 16 bases between the germline ends. Germline V gene data show CDR1 as GTSNPN and CDR2 as SVGIG (reference sequence). This chain's CDR3 is CAWSRDTWALFF. CDR3 DNA: TGTGCCTGGAGCAGGGACACCTGGGCGCTGTTTTTT.

Written as DNA, the CDR3 is TGTGCCACCCGGACGCCGGGGGATGAGCAGTTCTTC. It translates to CATRTPGDEQFF. This sequence joins TRBV27 and TRBJ2-1, with D perhaps matching TRBD2 (6 bases). Germline assignment: CDR1 MNHEY and CDR2 SMNVEV (reference sequence). Trimming shortened V by 10 bases and J by 8 bases, and 15 bases separated the two germline ends. The CDR3 totals 12 residues.

This sequence joins TRBV7-9 and TRBJ2-3, with D unclear. The V end was cut by 1 base, the J end by 0 bases, with 8 bases between. Germline assignment: CDR1 SEHNR and CDR2 FQNEAQ (reference sequence). The CDR3 length is 15 residues. The DNA of the CDR3 is TGTGCCAGCAGCTTAGGAACCACTAGCACAGATACGCAGTATTTT. Residues: CASSLGTTSTDTQYF. Variable domain in full (rest from reference TRBV7-9 and TRBJ2-3): DTGVSQNPRHKITKRGQNVTFRCDPISEHNRLYWYRQTLGQGPEFLTYFQNEAQLEKSRLLSDRFSAERPKGSFSTLEIQRTEQGDSAMYLCASSLGTTSTDTQYFGPGTRLTVL.

This clone was detected once. The CDR3 here is CASSGPGLASVTDTQYF. CDR3 DNA: TGCGCCAGCAGTGGCCCGGGACTAGCATCAGTCACAGATACGCAGTATTTT. V gene TRBV10-1 combines with J gene TRBJ2-3; 9 positions match TRBD2. CDR1 and CDR2 (germline): WNHNN, SYGVQD (reference sequence). The trim removed 4 bases at V and 2 bases at J, leaving 10 bases unmatched. The CDR3 contains 17 residues.

The V gene is TRBV5-1, the J gene TRBJ1-1; no definite D call. Germline-derived CDR1 and CDR2 are SGHRS and YFSETQ. The CDR3 has 14 residues. Trimming removed 0 bases from V and 4 bases from J, with 10 bases in between. CDR3 nucleotide sequence: TGCGCCAGCAGCTTGGCCCGAACTAGCACTGAAGCTTTCTTT. Its translation: CASSLARTSTEAFF.

The chain joins TRBV7-2 to TRBJ2-5, with a weak D call TRBD2 (6 bases). V was pared by 3 bases and J by 4 bases, with 21 bases between. Germline-derived CDR1 and CDR2 are SGHTA and FQGNSA. This CDR3 spans 17 amino acids. CDR3: CASSLGTAGLVVETQYF. The DNA of the CDR3 is TGTGCCAGCAGCTTGGGGACTGCGGGGCTGGTCGTAGAGACCCAGTACTTC.

This chain connects TRBV5-1 to TRBJ1-2; unclear D gene. With 4 bases removed from V and 5 bases from J, the gap between germline ends came to 9 bases. The CDR3 is 12 residues long. The germline CDR1 and CDR2 sequences are SGHRS and YFSETQ. The CDR3 loop reads CASSDRVYGYTF. The CDR3 DNA reads TGCGCCAGCAGCGACCGGGTTTATGGCTACACCTTC.

The chain couples TRBV7-2 to TRBJ1-6; no clear D gene. V dropped 2 bases and J dropped 11 bases, with 10 bases sitting between them. Per germline, CDR1 SGHTA and CDR2 FQGNSA. The CDR3 spans 13 residues. CDR3 DNA sequence: TGTGCCAGCAGCTTAAACTACTGGCCACCCCTCCACTTT. It yields the protein CASSLNYWPPLHF.

J is TRBJ2-7 and V is TRBV6-5, with a tentative D call TRBD1 (5 bases). The CDR3 totals 13 residues. Germline V gene lookup returns CDR1 MNHEY and CDR2 SVGAGI. Trimming took off 5 bases at V and 3 bases at J, with 11 bases between the two ends. CDR3 protein: CASSPQGVYEQYF. The CDR3, as DNA: TGTGCCAGCAGTCCCCAAGGGGTCTACGAGCAGTACTTC.

The chain joins TRBV19 to TRBJ2-3, with TRBD1 identical over 11 bases. CDR1 and CDR2 from the germline V gene are LNHDA and SQIVND (reference sequence). The CDR3 length is 15 residues. V shed 6 bases, J shed 3 bases, and the junction held 5 bases outside the gene matches. CDR3 in amino acids: CASSPGQGVTDTQYF. CDR3 nucleotides: TGTGCCAGTAGCCCGGGACAGGGGGTGACAGATACGCAGTATTTT.

CDR3 nucleotides: TGTGCCAGCAGGGACGGTCAGGGGAACACTGAAGCTTTCTTT. It codes for CASRDGQGNTEAFF. The V gene is TRBV2, the J gene TRBJ1-1; the D gene is possibly TRBD1 (5 bases). The germline V and J ends were trimmed by 6 bases and 1 base, with 12 bases remaining between them. Germline values: CDR1 SNHLY, CDR2 FYNNEI. This CDR3 is built from 14 residues.

This chain uses TRBV5-1 with TRBJ2-1; D is unclear. Deletions cut 1 base from V and 3 bases from J, with 5 bases between. Germline CDR1 SGHRS, CDR2 YFSETQ. CDR3 size: 13 residues. This chain's CDR3 is CASSLNSYNEQFF. The CDR3 coding sequence is TGCGCCAGCAGCTTGAATAGCTACAATGAGCAGTTCTTC. The whole variable domain, filled in from reference TRBV5-1 and TRBJ2-1, reads KAGVTQTPRYLIKTRGQQVTLSCSPISGHRSVSWYQQTPGQGLQFLFEYFSETQRNKGNFPGRFSGRQFSNSRSEMNVSTLELGDSALYLCASSLNSYNEQFFGPGTRLTVL.

This clone was counted only a few times. The chain is built from TRBV9 and TRBJ2-2; D is uncertain. Germline values: CDR1 SGDLS, CDR2 YYNGEE. With 0 bases removed from V and 5 bases from J, the gap between germline ends came to 14 bases. The CDR3 totals 16 residues. The CDR3 loop is CASSVESGVRTGELFF. The CDR3 nucleotides read TGTGCCAGCAGCGTAGAATCAGGCGTTAGGACCGGGGAGCTGTTTTTT.

The chain carries TRBV5-1 and TRBJ1-4; no definite D call. The V end was cut by 1 base, the J end by 0 bases, with 10 bases between. This CDR3 comprises 16 residues. Germline values: CDR1 SGHRS, CDR2 YFSETQ. CDR3 bases: TGCGCCAGCAGCTTGAGCCCGGGAACAACTAATGAAAAACTGTTTTTT. Protein product: CASSLSPGTTNEKLFF.

The chain joins TRBV9 to TRBJ1-6; D may be TRBD1 (6 bases). Trimming pared 3 bases from V and 8 bases from J, leaving 9 bases between. The CDR3 sequence is 13 residues long. CDR1 and CDR2 (germline): SGDLS, YYNGEE. The CDR3 DNA is TGTGCCAGCAGCGGGACAGATGATTCACCCCTCCACTTT. Translated: CASSGTDDSPLHF. The whole variable domain, filled in from reference TRBV9 and TRBJ1-6, reads DSGVTQTPKHLITATGQRVTLRCSPRSGDLSVYWYQQSLDQGLQFLIQYYNGEERAKGNILERFSAQQFPDLHSELNLSSLELGDSALYFCASSGTDDSPLHFGNGTRLTVT.

The chain couples TRBV6-5 to TRBJ1-2, with 9 bases identical to TRBD1. This CDR3 has 16 amino acids. V lost 0 bases to trimming and J lost 5 bases; unmatched junction nucleotides: 7. Germline V CDR1 and CDR2: MNHEY, SVGAGI. In DNA, the CDR3 is TGTGCCAGCAGTTACTCGAGCGGACAGGGGTCGTATGGCTACACCTTC. Translation: CASSYSSGQGSYGYTF.